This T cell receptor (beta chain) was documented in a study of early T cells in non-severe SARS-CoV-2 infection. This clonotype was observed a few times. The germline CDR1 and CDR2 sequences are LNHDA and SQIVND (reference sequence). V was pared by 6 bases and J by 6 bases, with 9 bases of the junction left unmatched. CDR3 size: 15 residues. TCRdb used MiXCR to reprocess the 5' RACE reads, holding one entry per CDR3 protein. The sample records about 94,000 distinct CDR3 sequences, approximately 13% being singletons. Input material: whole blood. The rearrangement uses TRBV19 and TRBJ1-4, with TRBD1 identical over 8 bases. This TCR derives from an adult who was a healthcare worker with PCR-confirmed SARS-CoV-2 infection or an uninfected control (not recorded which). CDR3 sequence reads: CASSRPGTGYEKLFF. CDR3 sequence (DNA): TGTGCCAGTAGCAGACCCGGGACAGGTTATGAAAAACTGTTTTTT.